The source of this TCR beta chain is a study of T cells in localized non-small cell lung cancer. Worth noting for this clone: As yet, its antigen is unknown.

The assay was immunoSEQ multiplex PCR, and TCRdb's table has in-frame clones only and misses some. Of 40,000 to 55,000 clones in the sample, around 81% were seen once. CDR1 is SGHVS and CDR2 is FQNEAQ in the germline V gene. The germline V and J ends were trimmed by 5 bases and 3 bases, with 11 bases remaining between them. CDR3 length: 13 amino acids. Study-wide results and limits: Uninvolved adjacent lung showed peak T cell clonality, exceeding tumor. A single tumor region was sequenced, leaving heterogeneity possible.

J is TRBJ2-7 and V is TRBV7-8, with D unclear. The sequence came from a man aged 35-69 years with stage III lung adenocarcinoma. The specimen comprised peripheral blood mononuclear cells, sampled before any cancer treatment. The CDR3 region is CASSPTPDYEQYF. CDR3 DNA: TGTGCCAGCAGCCCTACTCCGGACTACGAGCAGTACTTC.